This entry is about one T cell receptor (beta chain). No antigen is known for it. PCR used 60 Vbeta primers and 13 Jbeta primers. The table came from immunoSEQ multiplex PCR; TCRdb's copy has only in-frame clones and leaves some out. In the table there are 95,000 to 150,000 clones, approximately 72% of which are singletons. Germline V gene sequence: CDR1 KGHSH, CDR2 LQKENI. CDR3 size: 15 residues. The germline V and J ends were trimmed by 5 bases and 2 bases, with 14 bases remaining between them. This specimen belongs to a study of cytomegalovirus exposure and HLA in healthy donors. Study outcomes and limitations: Later analysis showed TCR association rates varying by HLA locus, highest for DRB1 and lowest for HLA-C.

The V and J genes are TRBV18 and TRBJ2-3; D perhaps matches TRBD1 (6 bases). The sequencing sample was made of PBMCs. The origin of this receptor is a woman aged 40-49 years in good health and CMV-seropositive. The CDR3 DNA is TGTGCCAGCTCATCCCAGGGGTCATTCACAGATACGCAGTATTTT. This translates into CASSSQGSFTDTQYF.